This T cell receptor beta chain originates from a study of early T cells in non-severe SARS-CoV-2 infection. The overall study: Unsorted whole-blood RNA was sequenced in bulk, leaving chains unpaired. Study conclusions and caveats: The study's VDJdb matching favored anti-spike CD8 responses and missed private and CD4 specificities.

About this clonotype itself: The antigen remains unidentified.

The CDR3 contains 14 residues. V lost 6 bases and J lost 8, with 14 bases in between. CDR1 and CDR2 (germline): MNHNY, SVGAGI (reference sequence). Individual cDNA molecules were tagged with unique molecular identifiers. One entry per CDR3 protein results from TCRdb running MiXCR on the 5' RACE reads. The top ten clones hold around 15% of a sample with about 64,000 distinct CDR3 sequences, 7% to 10% of them seen once. The origin of this receptor is an adult who was a healthcare worker with PCR-confirmed SARS-CoV-2 infection or an uninfected control (not recorded which). Sequenced material: whole blood, taken at baseline. The chain joins TRBV6-6 to TRBJ1-6; D is possibly TRBD1 (5 bases). CDR3 sequence reads: CASSPDTKYSPLHF. CDR3 bases: TGTGCCAGCAGCCCGGACACCAAATATTCACCCCTCCACTTT.